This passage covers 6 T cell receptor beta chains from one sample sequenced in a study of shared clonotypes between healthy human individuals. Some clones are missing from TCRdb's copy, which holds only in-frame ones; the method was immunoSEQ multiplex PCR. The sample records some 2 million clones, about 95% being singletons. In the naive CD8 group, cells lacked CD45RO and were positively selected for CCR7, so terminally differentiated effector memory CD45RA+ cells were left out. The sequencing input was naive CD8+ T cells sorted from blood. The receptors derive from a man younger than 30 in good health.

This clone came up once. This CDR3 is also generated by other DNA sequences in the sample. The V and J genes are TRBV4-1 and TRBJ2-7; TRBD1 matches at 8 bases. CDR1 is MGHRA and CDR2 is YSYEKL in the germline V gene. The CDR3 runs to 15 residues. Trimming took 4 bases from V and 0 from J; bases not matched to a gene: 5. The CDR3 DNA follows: TGCGCCAGCAGCCCCCGGACAGGGAGCTCCTACGAGCAGTACTTC. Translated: CASSPRTGSSYEQYF.

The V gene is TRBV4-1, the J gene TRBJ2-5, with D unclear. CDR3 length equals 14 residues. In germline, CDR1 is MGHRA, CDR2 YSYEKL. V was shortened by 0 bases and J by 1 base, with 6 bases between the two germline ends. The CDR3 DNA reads TGCGCCAGCAGCCAAGAATTATCCCAAGAGACCCAGTACTTC. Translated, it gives CASSQELSQETQYF.

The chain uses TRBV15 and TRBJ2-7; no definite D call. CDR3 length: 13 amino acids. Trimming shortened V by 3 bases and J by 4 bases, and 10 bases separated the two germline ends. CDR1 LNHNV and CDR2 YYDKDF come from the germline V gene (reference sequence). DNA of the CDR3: TGTGCCACCAGCAGTACGGGTGGGTACGAGCAGTACTTC. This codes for CATSSTGGYEQYF.

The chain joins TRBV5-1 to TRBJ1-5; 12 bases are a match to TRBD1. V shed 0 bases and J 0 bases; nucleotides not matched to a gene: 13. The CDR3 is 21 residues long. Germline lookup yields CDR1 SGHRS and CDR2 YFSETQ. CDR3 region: CASSLGDRGRLWLGSNQPQHF. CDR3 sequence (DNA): TGCGCCAGCAGCTTGGGGGACAGGGGGCGGCTTTGGTTGGGTAGCAATCAGCCCCAGCATTTT.

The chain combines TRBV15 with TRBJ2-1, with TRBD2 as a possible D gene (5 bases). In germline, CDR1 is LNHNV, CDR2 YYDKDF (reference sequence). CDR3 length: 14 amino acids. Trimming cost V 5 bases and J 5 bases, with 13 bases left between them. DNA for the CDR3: TGTGCCACCAGCGGTGCCGGGGAAGACAATGAGCAGTTCTTC. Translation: CATSGAGEDNEQFF.

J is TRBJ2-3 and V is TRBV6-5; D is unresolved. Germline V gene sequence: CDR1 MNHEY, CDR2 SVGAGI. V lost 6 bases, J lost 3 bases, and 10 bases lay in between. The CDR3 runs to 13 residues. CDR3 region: CASSRLLTDTQYF. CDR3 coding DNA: TGTGCCAGCAGCCGCCTGCTTACAGATACGCAGTATTTT.